A selection of T cell receptor beta chains follows, all from one sample in a study of T-cell reconstitution after alpha-beta-depleted transplantation in children. TCRdb analysed the PCR reads with MiXCR anew, one entry per CDR3 protein. The sample consists of some 500,000 distinct CDR3 sequences, 18% of them appearing once. The input for sequencing was PBMCs from the stem cell graft donor, taken from the stem cell graft. These receptors all come from a human donor who donated a stem cell graft to a child with acute lymphoblastic leukemia. Each CDR3 is given with its conserved first and last residue. Fields, in order: clone size, J gene, V gene, D gene, CDR3 protein, CDR3 DNA. D genes are given only for firm matches. Clone size is shown for a subset of rows, as once, few, many or a class of expanded clone.

NA	TRBJ2-4	TRBV6-1	TRBD2	CASSRTPGLAGALQYF	TGTGCCAGCAGCCGGACCCCGGGACTAGCGGGAGCATTGCAGTACTTC
NA	TRBJ2-1	TRBV2	NA	CASSEVLPLGLREQFF	TGTGCCAGCAGTGAAGTGCTACCTCTAGGCCTCAGGGAGCAGTTCTTC
NA	TRBJ2-1	TRBV20-1	NA	CSAPVVSYNEQFF	TGCAGTGCTCCGGTTGTCTCCTACAATGAGCAGTTCTTC
once	TRBJ2-7	TRBV5-1	NA	CASSLAVAGYEQYF	TGCGCCAGCAGCTTGGCCGTCGCCGGGTACGAGCAGTACTTC
NA	TRBJ2-7	TRBV12-3/TRBV12-4	TRBD2	CASSLGLASPYEQYF	TGTGCCAGCAGTTTGGGACTAGCGAGCCCCTACGAGCAGTACTTC
NA	TRBJ1-2	TRBV10-3	NA	CAISGAYGYTF	TGTGCCATCAGTGGGGCTTATGGCTACACCTTC
once	TRBJ2-1	TRBV7-8	TRBD2	CASSPLAGDGEQFF	TGTGCCAGCAGCCCCTTAGCGGGAGACGGTGAGCAGTTCTTC
few	TRBJ2-3	TRBV28	NA	CASSLPATDTQYF	TGTGCCAGCAGTTTACCGGCCACAGATACGCAGTATTTT
many	TRBJ2-7	TRBV4-1	TRBD1	CASSLGDRGLDEQYF	TGCGCCAGCAGCTTAGGGGACAGGGGGCTTGACGAGCAGTACTTC
NA	TRBJ2-7	TRBV7-9	TRBD1	CASSPTGSEQYF	TGTGCCAGCAGCCCGACAGGGTCCGAGCAGTACTTC
few	TRBJ1-5	TRBV20-1	TRBD1	CSARHRGLEYNNQPQHF	TGCAGTGCTAGACACAGGGGGCTAGAATATAACAATCAGCCCCAGCATTTT
few	TRBJ2-4	TRBV27	NA	CASSLVGYKNIQYF	TGTGCCAGCAGTTTAGTGGGTTACAAAAACATTCAGTACTTC
NA	TRBJ2-7	TRBV4-1	TRBD2	CASSQLPSTSGVYEQYF	TGCGCCAGCAGCCAACTACCCTCCACTAGCGGAGTCTACGAGCAGTACTTC
few	TRBJ2-3	TRBV15	NA	CATSRDPEVTSTDTQYF	TGTGCCACCAGCAGAGATCCCGAAGTAACTAGCACAGATACGCAGTATTTT
few	TRBJ2-5	TRBV5-6	TRBD2	CASSLGGLPRGTQYF	TGTGCCAGCAGCTTGGGGGGACTACCGAGGGGGACCCAGTACTTC
many	TRBJ2-7	TRBV29-1	NA	CSVEGGRAEQYF	TGCAGCGTTGAAGGGGGCAGGGCCGAGCAGTACTTC
NA	TRBJ1-6	TRBV12-3/TRBV12-4	NA	CASSPRVNSPLHF	TGTGCCAGCAGTCCCCGAGTCAATTCACCCCTCCACTTT
NA	TRBJ2-1	TRBV6-4	NA	CASSVGTSPYNEQFF	TGTGCCAGCAGTGTAGGGACTTCCCCTTACAATGAGCAGTTCTTC
few	TRBJ2-7	TRBV4-1	NA	CASSPSSDGEQYF	TGCGCCAGCAGCCCTTCTTCGGATGGGGAGCAGTACTTC
NA	TRBJ2-1	TRBV6-5	NA	CASSMDRDNEQFF	TGTGCCAGCAGTATGGACAGAGACAATGAGCAGTTCTTC
once	TRBJ2-5	TRBV4-1	NA	CASSQDGAGRKGETQYF	TGCGCCAGCAGCCAAGATGGGGCAGGGAGAAAAGGAGAGACCCAGTACTTC
NA	TRBJ2-1	TRBV20-1	TRBD2	CSAQGLAGTYNEQFF	TGCAGTGCCCAAGGACTAGCGGGAACCTACAATGAGCAGTTCTTC